This T cell receptor beta chain is drawn from a study of human CD8 memory T cell subsets (dated by TCRdb to about 2020). Study-level background: The clonal relationships among stem-like (TSTEM), progenitor exhausted-like (TPEX) and effector memory CD8+ T cell subsets were assessed by comparing the TCRbeta repertoires of these subsets. Six donors each provided TSTEM, TPEX and effector memory subsets, and TCRbeta repertoires were obtained from all six.

On the study overall, not on this receptor specifically: The stem-like TSTEM and TPEX subsets each shared clonotypes with effector memory cells, but the TSTEM and TPEX repertoires had minimal overlap with each other, suggesting distinct antigen spectra. Chao1 estimates suggested greater repertoire diversity in TSTEM than in TPEX subsets, potentially reflecting a broader range of specificities. Normalized Shannon-Wiener diversity was similarly high in TSTEM and TPEX subsets, while effector memory subsets were less diverse by comparison. Only TCRbeta chains were sequenced, and the repertoire comparisons were based on about six donors and tested using paired t-tests with Bonferroni correction.

The CDR3 holds 14 amino acids from the cysteine to the phenylalanine. Only the protein sequence is given. CDR1 and CDR2, looked up from the germline V gene (reference sequence), are LNHNV and YYDKDF. CCR7+ PD-1+ TIGIT+ early differentiated memory cells with dysfunctional, exhausted-like traits were defined as progenitor exhausted-like memory CD8+ T cells (TPEX). Density gradient separation was used to isolate peripheral blood mononuclear cells from healthy donor buffy coats. Negative magnetic separation using EasySep or MojoSort CD8+ T cell isolation kits was how the study enriched total CD8+ T cells. An RNeasy Mini Kit was used to extract total RNA from duplicate vials of roughly 150,000 sorted CD8+ T cells per subset. PBMCs were used either fresh or after being cryopreserved in fetal bovine serum containing approximately 10% DMSO. Fluorescence-activated cell sorting on a FACSAria III was used to sort CD8+ T cell subsets to purity.

Sequenced using a NextSeq 550. A Human TCR Profiling Kit was used to prepare UMI-labeled 5' RACE TCRbeta libraries. The same number of PCR cycles was used to prepare all TCRbeta libraries in parallel. As for how the authors treated the data: Each TCRbeta library contained between about 2,700 and 20,000 functional CDR3beta clonotypes. UMI extraction and consensus assembly used MIGEC 1.2.9, requiring at least three reads per UMI. MiXCR 3.0.3 was used to extract the in-frame CDR3beta repertoires. After each sample was downsampled to 42,000 randomly selected UMIs, diversity metrics were computed in VDJtools 1.2.1. For the top 3,000 clones of each sample pair, the repertoire overlap metrics D, R and F2 were calculated in VDJtools. TCRdb reprocessed the reads; each CDR3 protein sequence makes one entry, and DNA is unavailable. TCRdb's processing, not the authors', yielded these V and J calls. Per the sample table, the count is some 7,000 distinct CDR3 sequences. Clones ranked in the top ten supply over 20% of the sample.

Based on frequency, this clonotype is considered medium-sized (0.01 to 0.1%); no count was recorded. No antigen is known for it. The sequence was collected from a human donor in good health. Sequencing used CD8+ T cells from PBMCs. The chain employs TRBV15 and TRBJ2-2; TCRdb lists TRBD1, though no DNA is available to test this call. The CDR3 in this case is CATSRVPGTGELFF.